The 28 T cell receptor beta chains reported below all come from one sample, sequenced in a study of OX40 agonist ivuxolimab in advanced cancers. Repertoires were generated with immunoSEQ multiplex PCR, while TCRdb's copy carries only in-frame clones and drops some. The top ten clones hold approximately 5% of a sample with about 70,000 clones, about 81% of them seen once. Sequencing used CD4+ or CD8+ T cells sorted from blood, obtained in a trial of the OX40 agonist ivuxolimab. The receptors come from an adult with an advanced solid tumor such as melanoma, head and neck, liver or kidney cancer.

This sequence joins TRBV6-6 and TRBJ1-5; tentative D call: TRBD1 (6 bases). V lost 5 bases and J lost 5, with 7 bases in between. The CDR3 covers 12 residues. Germline V CDR1 and CDR2: MNHNY, SVGAGI (reference sequence). The CDR3 coding sequence is TGTGCCAGCAGTACAGGGTATCAGCCCCAGCATTTT. It is translated as CASSTGYQPQHF.

There are a few counts of this clone. The CDR3 here is CATSRAQGNTGELFF. Here the CDR3 DNA reads TGTGCCACCAGCAGAGCGCAGGGGAACACCGGGGAGCTGTTTTTT. The chain combines TRBV15 with TRBJ2-2, with D possibly matching TRBD1 (5 bases). In germline, CDR1 is LNHNV, CDR2 YYDKDF (reference sequence). Trimming took 1 base from V and 1 from J, leaving 7 bases between them. The CDR3 runs to 15 residues. Filled out from reference TRBV15 and TRBJ2-2, the complete variable domain reads DAMVIQNPRYQVTQFGKPVTLSCSQTLNHNVMYWYQQKSSQAPKLLFHYYDKDFNNEADTPDNFQSRRPNTSFCFLDIRSPGLGDTAMYLCATSRAQGNTGELFFGEGSRLTVL.

This chain joins TRBV7-6 and TRBJ2-7; D is unresolved. The V end was cut by 0 bases, the J end by 10 bases, with 7 bases between. Per the germline V gene, CDR1 is SGHVS and CDR2 is FNYEAQ. This CDR3 contains 11 residues. The CDR3 is CASSLADVQYF. CDR3 sequence (DNA): TGTGCCAGCAGCTTAGCGGACGTACAGTACTTC. The entire variable domain, with the rest obtained from reference TRBV7-6 and TRBJ2-7, is as follows: GAGVSQSPRYKVTKRGQDVALRCDPISGHVSLYWYRQALGQGPEFLTYFNYEAQQDKSGLPNDRFSAERPEGSISTLTIQRTEQRDSAMYRCASSLADVQYFGPGTRLTVT.

The genes are TRBV7-9 and TRBJ2-1; 7 positions match TRBD1. The CDR3 length is 16 residues. V lost 8 bases, J lost 1 base, and 11 bases stayed unmatched. Germline V CDR1 and CDR2: SEHNR, FQNEAQ (reference sequence). The CDR3 spells CASRDNTGVSYNEQFF. CDR3 sequence (DNA): TGTGCCAGCCGCGATAACACAGGGGTTTCCTACAATGAGCAGTTCTTC.

The chain has TRBV29-1 and TRBJ2-7; D possibly corresponds to TRBD1 (5 bases). The CDR3 is 13 residues long. The germline V and J ends were trimmed by 5 bases and 7 bases, with 18 bases remaining between them. Per the germline V gene, CDR1 is SQVTM and CDR2 is ANQGSEA. CDR3 in DNA: TGCAGCGTTAACCCGCAAGGGGTGGGTGAGCAGTACTTC. This codes for CSVNPQGVGEQYF.

Remarks on this clone: Other DNA sequences in the same sample also yield this CDR3. The genes are TRBV27 and TRBJ1-2, with unresolved D. V lost 4 bases to trimming and J lost 2 bases, with 11 bases between them. Germline V lookup: CDR1 MNHEY, CDR2 SMNVEV (reference sequence). This CDR3 region has 14 residues. CDR3 DNA: TGTGCCAGCAGTTCACCCGGGCTGAACTATGGCTACACCTTC. Protein sequence: CASSSPGLNYGYTF.

V is TRBV6-4 and J is TRBJ1-2; 7 bases fit TRBD1. The CDR3 runs to 15 residues. After removal of 5 bases from V and 2 bases from J, the junction contained 8 bases not matched to a gene. Germline-derived CDR1 and CDR2 are MRHNA and SNTAGT. CDR3 nucleotide sequence: TGTGCCAGCAGTCCTTCGGGACAGATAAACTATGGCTACACCTTC. It codes for CASSPSGQINYGYTF.

This clone has more than one count but fewer than ten. This chain joins TRBV2 and TRBJ1-2, with D possibly matching TRBD1 (5 bases). V shed 6 bases and J shed 2 bases, with 13 bases lying between them. Germline V gene sequence: CDR1 SNHLY, CDR2 FYNNEI. The CDR3 loop spans 14 amino acids. The CDR3 region has the DNA TGTGCCAGCAGCTACGGGGGAGGGAACTATGGCTACACCTTC. Its translation is CASSYGGGNYGYTF.

This clone appeared a few times. This chain links TRBV5-4 with TRBJ2-7; D tentatively reads TRBD1 or TRBD2 (6 bases each). The V end was cut by 0 bases, the J end by 2 bases, with 9 bases between. The CDR3 has 14 amino acids. CDR1 and CDR2 (germline): SGHNT, YYREEE (reference sequence). CDR3 nucleotide sequence: TGTGCCAGCAGCTTGGGCGGGACAACCTACGAGCAGTACTTC. Its translation: CASSLGGTTYEQYF.

The chain carries TRBV11-3 and TRBJ1-3; TRBD1 agrees at 7 bases. V lost 0 bases, J lost 0 bases, and 14 bases stayed unmatched. Germline V gene data show CDR1 as SGHNT and CDR2 as YENEEA. This CDR3 has 20 residues. CDR3 coding DNA: TGTGCCAGCAGCTTAGATCAGGGGGGCAGCGGATACTTCTCTGGAAACACCATATATTTT. The encoded protein is CASSLDQGGSGYFSGNTIYF.

The V and J genes are TRBV11-3 and TRBJ1-3, with D hard to call. V gave up 2 bases and J gave up 4 bases, with 9 bases separating them. This CDR3 has 14 residues. The germline CDR1 and CDR2 sequences are SGHNT and YENEEA. The DNA of the CDR3 is TGTGCCAGCAGCTTATTACAAGGAGGAAACACCATATATTTT. This translates into CASSLLQGGNTIYF. Together with reference TRBV11-3 and TRBJ1-3, the CDR3 gives the full variable domain: EAGVVQSPRYKIIEKKQPVAFWCNPISGHNTLYWYLQNLGQGPELLIRYENEEAVDDSQLPKDRFSAERLKGVDSTLKIQPAELGDSAVYLCASSLLQGGNTIYFGEGSWLTVV.

The chain carries TRBV29-1 and TRBJ2-3, with 8 bases lining up with TRBD2. Per germline, CDR1 SQVTM and CDR2 ANQGSEA. With 7 bases clipped from V and 2 bases from J, the junction kept 8 bases outside the gene matches. The CDR3 consists of 14 residues. The CDR3 spells CSARLALITDTQYF. CDR3 sequence (DNA): TGCAGCGCACGACTAGCGCTTATCACAGATACGCAGTATTTT.

The rearrangement uses TRBV28 and TRBJ2-1; 8 bases map to TRBD1. This CDR3 has 14 residues. Trimming cost V 4 bases and J 7 bases; bases outside gene matches: 6. Germline V lookup: CDR1 MDHEN, CDR2 SYDVKM. CDR3 sequence reads: CASSSGQGWNEQFF. In DNA form, the CDR3 reads TGTGCCAGCAGTTCTGGACAGGGATGGAATGAGCAGTTCTTC.

This clone was recorded a few times. The V and J genes are TRBV5-6 and TRBJ1-2; 8 bases map to TRBD1. CDR1 is SGHDT and CDR2 is YYEEEE in the germline V gene. The CDR3 spans 15 residues. V lost 3 bases, J lost 5 bases, and 9 bases stayed unmatched. DNA for the CDR3: TGTGCCAGCAGCTCGATTGCAGGGGGCGGTTATGGCTACACCTTC. Translation gives CASSSIAGGGYGYTF.

The chain uses TRBV4-1 and TRBJ1-4; D is ambiguous. Germline CDR1 reads MGHRA; CDR2 reads YSYEKL. Between the trimmed V and J ends, which lost 4 bases and 2 bases, there was a span of 8 bases. The CDR3 has 14 amino acids. The CDR3 loop reads CASSPIGTNEKLFF. The CDR3, as DNA: TGCGCCAGCAGCCCCATTGGGACTAATGAAAAACTGTTTTTT.

As regards this clone: Other DNA sequences in the sample encode the same CDR3. The chain combines TRBV9 with TRBJ2-7, with D maybe TRBD2 (6 bases). The CDR3 is 13 amino acids. V shed 0 bases and J shed 3 bases, with 7 bases lying between them. Germline CDR1 is SGDLS and CDR2 is YYNGEE. As DNA, the CDR3 is TGTGCCAGCAGCGTAGGGCGGGACTACGAGCAGTACTTC. It yields the protein CASSVGRDYEQYF.

The chain carries TRBV7-2 and TRBJ2-5; unclear D gene. With the DNA end fitting TRBJ2-7 better, the J assignment may be wrong. The germline V gene has CDR1 SGHTA and CDR2 FQGNSA. The CDR3 is made up of 14 amino acids. CDR3 nucleotides: TGTGCCAGCAGCTTAAAACCCTGGGGTCTCGAGCAGTACTTC. The encoded protein is CASSLKPWGLEQYF.

This clone was counted once. The rearrangement joins TRBV5-1 to TRBJ2-7; perhaps TRBD2 as D (6 bases). The ends were cut back, 3 bases at V and 5 bases at J, with 15 bases in the middle. The length of the CDR3 is 14 residues. Germline CDR1 reads SGHRS; CDR2 reads YFSETQ. The CDR3, as DNA: TGCGCCAGCAGCTCGCCGGGACTGCGAGACGAGCAGTACTTC. Protein: CASSSPGLRDEQYF.

This clone was recorded once. The chain carries TRBV29-1 and TRBJ2-1; TRBD2 matches 11 bases. CDR3 length: 14 residues. Germline loops: CDR1 SQVTM, CDR2 ANQGSEA. J lost 3 bases, V lost 4 bases, and 2 bases had no gene match. Here the CDR3 DNA reads TGCAGCGTTGCCGGACTAGCGGGCTACAATGAGCAGTTCTTC. This codes for CSVAGLAGYNEQFF.

The J gene is TRBJ2-7, the V gene TRBV4-3; 8 nucleotides align to TRBD2. The CDR3 totals 15 residues. Germline CDR1 LGHNA, CDR2 YSLEER. V shed 0 bases, J shed 4 bases, and the junction held 5 bases outside the gene matches. The CDR3 loop reads CASSQESLAGYEQYF. The CDR3 coding sequence is TGCGCCAGCAGCCAAGAAAGCCTAGCGGGTTACGAGCAGTACTTC.

This clone was counted only a few times. The chain carries TRBV4-1 and TRBJ1-6, with 10 nucleotides matching TRBD1. After removal of 2 bases from V and 8 bases from J, the junction contained 3 bases not matched to a gene. This CDR3 contains 15 residues. Per germline, CDR1 MGHRA and CDR2 YSYEKL. The CDR3 DNA reads as TGCGCCAGCAGCCAAAGACAGGGGGCCGATTCACCCCTCCACTTT. Protein product: CASSQRQGADSPLHF.

The chain employs TRBV7-3 and TRBJ2-1, with D possibly matching TRBD1 (6 bases). In germline, CDR1 is SGHTA, CDR2 FQGTGA. V was cut by 2 bases and J by 4 bases, with 9 bases left in between. There are 14 residues in the CDR3. The CDR3 spells CASSLSGVYNEQFF. The CDR3 DNA reads as TGTGCCAGCAGCTTATCAGGGGTATACAATGAGCAGTTCTTC.

This clone was recorded once. The V and J genes are TRBV18 and TRBJ1-4, with 7 bases lining up with TRBD1. The CDR3 consists of 13 residues. CDR1 KGHSH and CDR2 LQKENI come from the germline V gene. Unmatched junction bases numbered 1, after V lost 3 bases and J lost 6 bases. The CDR3 DNA reads TGTGCCAGCTCACCCGACAGGGATGAAAAACTGTTTTTT. Protein: CASSPDRDEKLFF.

A few counts support this clone. This chain links TRBV6-5 with TRBJ1-4, with a tentative D call TRBD1 (5 bases). The ends were cut back, 6 bases at V and 8 bases at J, with 13 bases in the middle. Germline CDR1 is MNHEY and CDR2 is SVGAGI. The CDR3 has 13 amino acids. The CDR3 coding sequence is TGTGCCAGCAGCAGCAGGGTTTTGGAAAAACTGTTTTTT. Its translation is CASSSRVLEKLFF.

The chain is built from TRBV7-3 and TRBJ2-2; possible D gene TRBD1, 6 bases. The CDR3 totals 15 residues. From germline, CDR1 is SGHTA and CDR2 FQGTGA. The V end was cut by 4 bases, the J end by 5 bases, with 14 bases between. CDR3 nucleotides: TGTGCCAGCAGCTCGTTAACAGGGTTGACCGGGGAGCTGTTTTTT. Encoded protein: CASSSLTGLTGELFF. The full variable domain, in which reference TRBV7-3 and TRBJ2-2 provide the parts outside the CDR3, is GAGVSQTPSNKVTEKGKYVELRCDPISGHTALYWYRQSLGQGPEFLIYFQGTGAADDSGLPNDRFFAVRPEGSVSTLKIQRTERGDSAVYLCASSSLTGLTGELFFGEGSRLTVL.

This rearrangement joins TRBV1 to TRBJ2-3; the table's D gene call, TRBD1, was not cross checked with the DNA. TRBV1 is recorded as a pseudogene. CDR3 length: 18 residues. The DNA for the CDR3 is TGCACCAGCAGCCAAGATTCAGGGCAAGCCGGGTTCACAGATACGCAGTATTTT. It translates to CTSSQDSGQAGFTDTQYF.

The chain couples TRBV25-1 to TRBJ2-7; perhaps TRBD1 as D (6 bases). Germline CDR1 and CDR2: MGHDK and SYGVNS. This CDR3 spans 15 amino acids. With 4 bases removed from V and 5 bases from J, the gap between germline ends came to 18 bases. The CDR3 here is CASSAKQGRPDEQYF. Here the CDR3 DNA reads TGTGCCAGCAGTGCTAAACAGGGCCGTCCGGACGAGCAGTACTTC.

V usage is TRBV4-2 and J usage is TRBJ1-3; D is uncertain. This CDR3 is built from 12 residues. The germline V gene encodes CDR1 LGHNA and CDR2 YNFKEQ. The ends were cut back, 5 bases at V and 2 bases at J, with 4 bases in the middle. The CDR3 is CASSIAGNTIYF. CDR3 nucleotides: TGTGCCAGCAGCATAGCTGGAAACACCATATATTTT.